The 5 T cell receptor beta chains presented below share a single source sample, sequenced in a study of blood T cell repertoires in COVID-19. The repertoire was sequenced with immunoSEQ multiplex PCR; TCRdb's copy has only in-frame clones and lacks some. Altogether about 280,000 clones are present, 80% to 90% being singletons, with the ten largest covering more than 9.5%. Sample: peripheral blood. The receptor source for this set is a woman between 70 and 85 years old with acute or convalescent COVID-19.

This chain uses TRBV11-2 with TRBJ1-2; TRBD1 agrees at 8 bases. Germline CDR1 SGHAT, CDR2 FQNNGV. V dropped 4 bases and J dropped 8; count of bases not matched to a gene: 15. The length of the CDR3 is 16 residues. CDR3 sequence: CASSSLRPGQENGYTF. As DNA, the CDR3 is TGTGCCAGCAGCTCCCTTCGCCCGGGACAGGAGAACGGCTACACCTTC.

This chain uses TRBV6-5 with TRBJ1-2; D not resolved. Germline loops: CDR1 MNHEY, CDR2 SVGAGI. This CDR3 region has 15 residues. The V gene lost 6 bases and the J gene lost 6 bases, with 20 bases spanning the gap. The CDR3 loop is CASRKRGSLLNGYTF. CDR3 sequence (DNA): TGTGCCAGCAGAAAAAGAGGGTCGCTCCTAAATGGCTACACCTTC.

The chain joins TRBV27 to TRBJ2-1; 10 bases agree with TRBD1. From germline, CDR1 is MNHEY and CDR2 SMNVEV (reference sequence). The CDR3 contains 15 residues. V was pared by 5 bases and J by 2 bases, with 3 bases of the junction left unmatched. The CDR3 nucleotides are TGTGCCAGCAGTCCGGGACAGGGGACCTACAATGAGCAGTTCTTC. Its protein product is CASSPGQGTYNEQFF.

This clone was counted at least ten times. V is TRBV7-9 and J is TRBJ1-1; D is ambiguous. The CDR3 sequence is 15 residues long. The V end lost 1 base, the J end lost 1 base, and 10 bases lay between the germline ends. CDR1 is SEHNR, CDR2 FQNEAQ, per germline (reference sequence). The CDR3 bases are TGTGCCAGCAGCTTAGAAAGGCAGGCGAACACTGAAGCTTTCTTT. It codes for CASSLERQANTEAFF.

The V and J genes are TRBV7-7 and TRBJ2-5; D perhaps matches TRBD2 (6 bases). The CDR3 has 12 residues. Trimming pared 2 bases from V and 5 bases from J, leaving 6 bases between. CDR1 and CDR2 from the germline V gene are SSHAT and FNYEAQ (reference sequence). The CDR3 loop is CASSLSGETQYF. As DNA, the CDR3 is TGTGCCAGCAGCTTAAGCGGGGAGACCCAGTACTTC.